Listed below are T cell receptor beta chains from one sample, sequenced in a study of T cells in Graves' hyperthyroidism and ophthalmopathy. MiXCR, run by TCRdb on the multiplex PCR reads, gives a single entry per CDR3 protein. Of about 400,000 distinct CDR3 sequences listed, over 13% were seen once; the top ten hold approximately 29%. Material: blood. The source of these receptors is a man aged 50-60 years with Graves' ophthalmopathy. The CDR3 runs from the conserved cysteine through the conserved F or W. Each record gives: D gene, V gene, J gene, clone size, CDR3 protein, CDR3 DNA. The D gene is left open where the match is weak. Part of the rows lack a size; the others show once, few, many or a class for expanded clones.

d_call: -
v_call: TRBV20-1
j_call: TRBJ2-7
clone_size: many
cdr3_aa: CSATRGRAYEQYF
cdr3_nt: TGCAGTGCTACCCGAGGCAGGGCCTACGAGCAGTACTTC

d_call: -
v_call: TRBV15
j_call: TRBJ1-4
clone_size: -
cdr3_aa: CATSRGSEDGKLFF
cdr3_nt: TGTGCCACCAGCAGAGGGAGTGAAGATGGAAAACTGTTTTTT

d_call: -
v_call: TRBV7-2
j_call: TRBJ2-5
clone_size: many
cdr3_aa: CASSPVLGQETQYF
cdr3_nt: TGTGCCAGCAGCCCCGTACTAGGGCAAGAGACCCAGTACTTC

d_call: TRBD2
v_call: TRBV7-9
j_call: TRBJ2-1
clone_size: few
cdr3_aa: CASSPRAGRSYNEQFF
cdr3_nt: TGTGCCAGCAGCCCACGAGCGGGGCGCTCCTACAATGAGCAGTTCTTC

d_call: -
v_call: TRBV11-3
j_call: TRBJ2-1
clone_size: many
cdr3_aa: CASSPSTYNEQFF
cdr3_nt: TGTGCCAGCAGCCCCAGCACCTACAATGAGCAGTTCTTC

d_call: -
v_call: TRBV19
j_call: TRBJ1-2
clone_size: few
cdr3_aa: CASTAWGVDYGYTF
cdr3_nt: TGTGCCAGTACCGCCTGGGGGGTGGACTATGGCTACACCTTC

d_call: TRBD1
v_call: TRBV20-1
j_call: TRBJ2-1
clone_size: -
cdr3_aa: CSARIPGQGYNEQFF
cdr3_nt: TGCAGTGCTAGAATCCCGGGACAGGGCTACAATGAGCAGTTCTTC

d_call: TRBD1
v_call: TRBV20-1
j_call: TRBJ2-3
clone_size: -
cdr3_aa: CSARGSVSTDTQYF
cdr3_nt: TGCAGTGCCAGGGGGAGCGTTAGCACAGATACGCAGTATTTT

d_call: -
v_call: TRBV2
j_call: TRBJ1-5
clone_size: -
cdr3_aa: CASSEGKGNQPQHF
cdr3_nt: TGTGCCAGCAGTGAAGGGAAGGGTAATCAGCCCCAGCATTTT

d_call: -
v_call: TRBV4-2
j_call: TRBJ1-1
clone_size: -
cdr3_aa: CASILSPGTDTEAFF
cdr3_nt: TGTGCCAGCATTCTCAGTCCGGGGACGGACACTGAAGCTTTCTTT

d_call: -
v_call: TRBV2
j_call: TRBJ1-3
clone_size: many
cdr3_aa: CASSERAGWNSGNTIYF
cdr3_nt: TGTGCCAGCAGTGAACGGGCAGGTTGGAACTCTGGAAACACCATATATTTT

d_call: TRBD2
v_call: TRBV10-2
j_call: TRBJ2-7
clone_size: -
cdr3_aa: CASSKVAGGYSSYEQYF
cdr3_nt: TGCGCCAGCAGTAAAGTAGCGGGAGGGTATAGCTCCTACGAGCAGTACTTC

d_call: -
v_call: TRBV6-2/TRBV6-3
j_call: TRBJ2-5
clone_size: few
cdr3_aa: CASSYSRGIGETQYF
cdr3_nt: TGTGCCAGCAGTTACTCGAGGGGTATTGGGGAGACCCAGTACTTC

d_call: TRBD1
v_call: TRBV9
j_call: TRBJ2-5
clone_size: few
cdr3_aa: CASSVNQGQAGETQYF
cdr3_nt: TGTGCCAGCAGCGTAAACCAAGGACAGGCAGGGGAGACCCAGTACTTC

d_call: -
v_call: TRBV5-6
j_call: TRBJ2-3
clone_size: many
cdr3_aa: CASSFPGASTDTQYF
cdr3_nt: TGTGCCAGCAGCTTTCCGGGGGCTAGCACAGATACGCAGTATTTT

d_call: -
v_call: TRBV5-5
j_call: TRBJ2-2
clone_size: -
cdr3_aa: CASNQRQDTGELFF
cdr3_nt: TGTGCCAGCAACCAACGGCAGGACACCGGGGAGCTGTTTTTT

d_call: TRBD2
v_call: TRBV10-1
j_call: TRBJ2-7
clone_size: -
cdr3_aa: CASSDKAGGISYEQYF
cdr3_nt: TGCGCCAGCAGTGACAAAGCGGGAGGGATCTCCTACGAGCAGTACTTC